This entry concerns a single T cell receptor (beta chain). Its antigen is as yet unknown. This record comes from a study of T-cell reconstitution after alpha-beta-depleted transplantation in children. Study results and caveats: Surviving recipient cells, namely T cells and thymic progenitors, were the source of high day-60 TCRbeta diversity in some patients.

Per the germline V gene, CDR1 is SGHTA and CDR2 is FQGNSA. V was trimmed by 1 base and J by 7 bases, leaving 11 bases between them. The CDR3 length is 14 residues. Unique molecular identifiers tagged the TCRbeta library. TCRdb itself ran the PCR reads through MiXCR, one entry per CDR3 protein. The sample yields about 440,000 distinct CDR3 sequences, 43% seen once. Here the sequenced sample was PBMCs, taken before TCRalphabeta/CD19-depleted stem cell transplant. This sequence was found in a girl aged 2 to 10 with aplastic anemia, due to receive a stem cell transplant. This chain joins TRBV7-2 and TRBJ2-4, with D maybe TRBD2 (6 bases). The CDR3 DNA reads TGTGCCAGCAGCTTAGGACTAGTCTTTAACATTCAGTACTTC. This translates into CASSLGLVFNIQYF.